This T cell receptor (beta chain) was sequenced for a study of blood T cell repertoires in COVID-19. In the study overall: COVID-19 samples from acute and convalescent phases originated in the United States, Italy and Spain.

Authors' data handling: Reference gene primers were amplified, and this amplification served to estimate nucleated cell counts. The repertoire was sequenced with immunoSEQ multiplex PCR; TCRdb's copy has only in-frame clones and lacks some. Clone size and V and J calls were adopted from that table, with D and trimming inferred from the DNA. The table shows roughly 270,000 clones, with around 85% occurring only once. Enrolled through a virtual design, the participants were between about 18 and 89 years of age and came from about two dozen US areas. Cohorts were determined from participant-reported clinical history. Germline loops: CDR1 ENHRY, CDR2 SYGVKD. CDR3 length equals 17 residues. Trimming removed 0 bases from V and 6 bases from J; junction bases left unmatched: 13.

This receptor was identified in a woman between 45 and 60 years old who had recovered from COVID-19. The V and J genes are TRBV10-3 and TRBJ2-7, with 8 positions matching TRBD1. The sequenced sample consisted of PBMCs or T cells enriched from blood (not recorded which). This chain's CDR3 is CAISESDRGGINTEQYF. CDR3 nucleotide sequence: TGTGCCATCAGTGAGTCCGACAGGGGAGGAATTAATACCGAGCAGTACTTC.